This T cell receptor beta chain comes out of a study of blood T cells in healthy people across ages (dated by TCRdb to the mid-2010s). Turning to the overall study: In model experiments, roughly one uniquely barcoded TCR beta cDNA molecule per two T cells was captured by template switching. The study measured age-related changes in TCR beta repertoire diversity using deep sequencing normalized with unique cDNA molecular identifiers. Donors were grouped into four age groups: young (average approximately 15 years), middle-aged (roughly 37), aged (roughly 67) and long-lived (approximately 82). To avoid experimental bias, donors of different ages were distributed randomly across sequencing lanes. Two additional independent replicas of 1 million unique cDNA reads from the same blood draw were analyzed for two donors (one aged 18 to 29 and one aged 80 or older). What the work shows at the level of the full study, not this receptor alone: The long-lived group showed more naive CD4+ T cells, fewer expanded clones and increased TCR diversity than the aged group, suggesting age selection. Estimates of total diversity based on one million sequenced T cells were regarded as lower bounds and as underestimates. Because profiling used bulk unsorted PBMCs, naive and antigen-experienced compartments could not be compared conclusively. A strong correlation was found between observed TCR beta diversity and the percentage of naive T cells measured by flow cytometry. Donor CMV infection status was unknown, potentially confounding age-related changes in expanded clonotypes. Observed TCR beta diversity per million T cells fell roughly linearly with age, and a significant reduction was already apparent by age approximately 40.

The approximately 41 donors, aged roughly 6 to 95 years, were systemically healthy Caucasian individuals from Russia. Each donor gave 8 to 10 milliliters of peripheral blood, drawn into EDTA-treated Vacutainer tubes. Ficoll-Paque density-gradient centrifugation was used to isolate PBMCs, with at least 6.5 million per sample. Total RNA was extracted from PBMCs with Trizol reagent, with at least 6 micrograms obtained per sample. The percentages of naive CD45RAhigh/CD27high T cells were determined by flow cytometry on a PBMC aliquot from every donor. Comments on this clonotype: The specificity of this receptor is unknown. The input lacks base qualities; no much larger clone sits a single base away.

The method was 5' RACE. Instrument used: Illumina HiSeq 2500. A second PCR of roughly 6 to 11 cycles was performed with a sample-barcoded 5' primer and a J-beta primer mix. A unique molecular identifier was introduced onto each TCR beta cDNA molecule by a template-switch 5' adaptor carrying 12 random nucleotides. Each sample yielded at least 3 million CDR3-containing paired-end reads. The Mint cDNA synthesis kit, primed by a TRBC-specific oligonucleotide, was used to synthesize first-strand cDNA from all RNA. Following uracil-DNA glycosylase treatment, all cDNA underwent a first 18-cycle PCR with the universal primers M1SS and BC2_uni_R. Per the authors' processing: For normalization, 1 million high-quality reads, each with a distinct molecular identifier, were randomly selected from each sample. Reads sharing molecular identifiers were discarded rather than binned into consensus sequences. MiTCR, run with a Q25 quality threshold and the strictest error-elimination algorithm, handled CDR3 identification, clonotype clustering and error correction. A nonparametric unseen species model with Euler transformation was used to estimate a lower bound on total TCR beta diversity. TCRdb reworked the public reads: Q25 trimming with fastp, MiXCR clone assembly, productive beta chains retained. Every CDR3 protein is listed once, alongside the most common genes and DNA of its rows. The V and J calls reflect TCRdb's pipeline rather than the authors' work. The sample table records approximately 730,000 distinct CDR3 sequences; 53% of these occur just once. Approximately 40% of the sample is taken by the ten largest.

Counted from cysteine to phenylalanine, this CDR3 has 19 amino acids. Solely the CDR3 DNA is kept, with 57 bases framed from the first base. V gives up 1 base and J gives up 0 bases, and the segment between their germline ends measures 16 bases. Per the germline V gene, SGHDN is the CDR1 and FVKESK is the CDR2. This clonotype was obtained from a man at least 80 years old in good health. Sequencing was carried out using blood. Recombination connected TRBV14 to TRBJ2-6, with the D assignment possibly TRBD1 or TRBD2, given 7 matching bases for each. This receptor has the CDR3 CASSQGQGGGDSGANVLTF. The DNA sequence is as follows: TGTGCCAGCAGCCAAGGACAGGGCGGGGGAGACTCTGGGGCCAACGTCCTGACTTTC.